The 6 T cell receptor beta chains given below trace back to one sample, sequenced in a study of shared clonotypes between healthy human individuals. The protocol was immunoSEQ multiplex PCR, while the TCRdb copy is restricted to in-frame clones and leaves out a portion. Of under 600,000 clones in the sample, around 77% were seen once. Source material: PBMCs. The receptors derive from a woman in her thirties or forties in good health. Some clones in this sample may be carry-over from other donors' samples.

This clone is judged medium-sized (0.01 to 0.1%). This sample includes further DNA sequences coding for the same CDR3. V is TRBV27 and J is TRBJ1-2; TRBD1 agrees at 12 bases. Germline V lookup: CDR1 MNHEY, CDR2 SMNVEV (reference sequence). The CDR3 totals 16 residues. The junction had 10 bases not matched to a gene; V was cut back by 3 bases and J by 8 bases. CDR3: CASSLGTGGAVGGYTF. CDR3 sequence (DNA): TGTGCCAGCAGTTTGGGGACAGGGGGCGCAGTAGGGGGCTACACCTTC.

J is TRBJ1-2 and V is TRBV7-9, with 9 bases aligning to TRBD1. CDR3 length equals 15 residues. Germline loops: CDR1 SEHNR, CDR2 FQNEAQ (reference sequence). V lost 4 bases, J lost 4 bases, and 7 bases stayed unmatched. The CDR3 is CASSSWDRVSYGYTF. In nucleotides, the CDR3 is TGTGCCAGCAGCTCCTGGGACAGGGTGAGCTATGGCTACACCTTC. Looking up the rest from reference TRBV7-9 and TRBJ1-2 gives the full variable domain: DTGVSQNPRHKITKRGQNVTFRCDPISEHNRLYWYRQTLGQGPEFLTYFQNEAQLEKSRLLSDRFSAERPKGSFSTLEIQRTEQGDSAMYLCASSSWDRVSYGYTFGSGTRLTVV.

The rearrangement uses TRBV15 and TRBJ2-7; 10 positions match TRBD1. The CDR3 is 15 residues long. Germline V gene lookup returns CDR1 LNHNV and CDR2 YYDKDF (reference sequence). V shed 3 bases and J 7 bases; nucleotides not matched to a gene: 9. The CDR3 nucleotides are TGTGCCACCAGCAGTCTCGACAGGGGGCATCGGGAGCAGTACTTC. Translated, it gives CATSSLDRGHREQYF.

This chain connects TRBV6-5 to TRBJ1-1; no reliable D call. This CDR3 has 13 amino acids. The V and J ends lost 6 bases and 1 base respectively, with 9 bases between them. Germline V gives CDR1 MNHEY, CDR2 SVGAGI. Here the CDR3 DNA reads TGTGCCAGCAGAGCCCCGGGGAACACTGAAGCTTTCTTT. It yields the protein CASRAPGNTEAFF.

This clone was seen more than once but under ten times. This chain connects TRBV7-8 to TRBJ1-5; D perhaps matches TRBD1 (6 bases). The CDR3 runs 15 residues. With 1 base removed from V and 7 bases from J, the gap between germline ends came to 14 bases. Germline V lookup: CDR1 SGHVS, CDR2 FQNEAQ. CDR3 sequence reads: CASSLVWGAGQPQHF. The CDR3 DNA sequence: TGTGCCAGCAGCTTAGTGTGGGGGGCTGGGCAGCCCCAGCATTTT.

This sequence joins TRBV2 and TRBJ2-5; D gene unclear. This CDR3 is built from 12 residues. In germline, CDR1 is SNHLY, CDR2 FYNNEI. V lost 7 bases, J lost 6 bases, and 12 bases lay in between. The CDR3 DNA is TGTGCCAGCACCTGGAGTTTACAGACCCAGTACTTC. Residues: CASTWSLQTQYF.